This T cell receptor (beta chain) stems from a study of graft-versus-host responses after intestinal transplantation. As for the study in general: Every recipient underwent anti-thymocyte globulin induction, then tacrolimus and steroids for around three years.

A remark on this clone: Its antigen is unknown.

The study took post-transplant bone marrow from the posterior iliac crest or another site. Using immunoSEQ multiplex PCR, the repertoire was profiled, and TCRdb retains in-frame clones only, with some absent. The sample shows around 71,000 clones, roughly 90% of them seen only once. General study findings and limits: Early post-transplant falls in HvG clones accompanied the peak levels of circulating GvH clones. The recipient marrow held GvH clones, and some of them showed up first in ileum or blood.

Germline values: CDR1 SGHAT, CDR2 FQNNGV. CDR3 size: 14 residues. Trimming removed 1 base from V and 7 bases from J, with 10 bases in between. J is TRBJ1-4 and V is TRBV11-2, with D possibly being TRBD1 (6 bases). The clonotype was recovered from a human patient who received an intestinal transplant, so some T cells may come from the graft donor. The source material was bone marrow, sampled 734 days after intestinal transplantation. CDR3 sequence: CASSLGRGSEKLFF. DNA for the CDR3: TGTGCCAGCAGCTTAGGCAGGGGAAGTGAAAAACTGTTTTTT.